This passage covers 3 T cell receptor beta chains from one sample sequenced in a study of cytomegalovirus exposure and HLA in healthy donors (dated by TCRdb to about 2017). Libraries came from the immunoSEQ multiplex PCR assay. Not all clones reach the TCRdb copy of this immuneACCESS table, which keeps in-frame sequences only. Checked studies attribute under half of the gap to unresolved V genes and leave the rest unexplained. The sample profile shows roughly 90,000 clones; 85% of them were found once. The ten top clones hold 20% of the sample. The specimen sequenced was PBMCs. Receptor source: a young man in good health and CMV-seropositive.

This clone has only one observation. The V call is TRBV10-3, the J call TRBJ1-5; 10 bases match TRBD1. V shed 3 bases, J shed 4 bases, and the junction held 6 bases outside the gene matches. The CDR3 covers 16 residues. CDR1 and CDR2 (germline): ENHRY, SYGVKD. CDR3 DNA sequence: TGTGCCATCAGTGATAGGACAGGGGGAAGTAATCAGCCCCAGCATTTT. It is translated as CAISDRTGGSNQPQHF.

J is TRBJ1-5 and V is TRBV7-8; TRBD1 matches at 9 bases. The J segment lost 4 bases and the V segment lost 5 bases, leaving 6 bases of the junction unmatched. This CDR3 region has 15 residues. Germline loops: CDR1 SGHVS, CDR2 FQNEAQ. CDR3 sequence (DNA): TGTGCCAGCAGCCGGGACAGGGTCCCTAATCAGCCCCAGCATTTT. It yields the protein CASSRDRVPNQPQHF.

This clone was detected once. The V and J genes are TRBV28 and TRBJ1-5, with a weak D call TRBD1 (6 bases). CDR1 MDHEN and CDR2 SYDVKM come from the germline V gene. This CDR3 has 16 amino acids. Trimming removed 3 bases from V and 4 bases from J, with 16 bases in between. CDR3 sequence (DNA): TGTGCCAGCAGTTTGGTGTCAGGGGCGCGTAATCAGCCCCAGCATTTT. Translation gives CASSLVSGARNQPQHF.